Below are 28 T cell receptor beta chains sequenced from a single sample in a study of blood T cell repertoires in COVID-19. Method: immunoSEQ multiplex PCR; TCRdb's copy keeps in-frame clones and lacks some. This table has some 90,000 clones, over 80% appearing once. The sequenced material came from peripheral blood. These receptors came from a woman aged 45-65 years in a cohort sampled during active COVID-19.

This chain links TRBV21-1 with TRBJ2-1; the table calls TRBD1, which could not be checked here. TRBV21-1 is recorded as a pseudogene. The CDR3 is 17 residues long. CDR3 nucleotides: TGTGCCAGCAGCAAAGTTTGTCCGTTCAGCTCCTACAATGAGCAGTTCTTC. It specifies CASSKVCPFSSYNEQFF.

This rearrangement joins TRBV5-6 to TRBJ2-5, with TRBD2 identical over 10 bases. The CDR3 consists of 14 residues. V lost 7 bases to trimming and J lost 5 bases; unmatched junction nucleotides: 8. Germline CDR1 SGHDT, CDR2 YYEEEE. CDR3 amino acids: CASGTSGGAETQYF. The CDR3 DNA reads TGTGCCAGCGGGACAAGCGGGGGGGCGGAGACCCAGTACTTC.

This chain's CDR3 is CASSQVRTGAYEQYF. The CDR3 DNA follows: TGTGCCAGCAGCCAAGTTAGGACAGGAGCCTACGAGCAGTACTTC. The chain links TRBV14 to TRBJ2-7; 7 bases are a match to TRBD1. The CDR3 runs 15 residues. Germline CDR1 reads SGHDN; CDR2 reads FVKESK. The junction had 5 bases not matched to a gene; V was cut back by 1 base and J by 2 bases.

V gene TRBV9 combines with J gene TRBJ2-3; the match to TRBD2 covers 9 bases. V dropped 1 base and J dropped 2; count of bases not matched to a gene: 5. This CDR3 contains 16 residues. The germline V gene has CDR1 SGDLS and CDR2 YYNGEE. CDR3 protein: CASSVSPSGDTDTQYF. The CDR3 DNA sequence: TGTGCCAGCAGCGTATCTCCTAGCGGGGACACAGATACGCAGTATTTT.

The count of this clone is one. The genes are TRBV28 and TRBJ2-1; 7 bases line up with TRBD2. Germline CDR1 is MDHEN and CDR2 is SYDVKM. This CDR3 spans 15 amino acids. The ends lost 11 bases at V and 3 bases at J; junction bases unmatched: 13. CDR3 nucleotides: TGTGCCTACAGCCAGAGCGGGACTATCTACAATGAGCAGTTCTTC. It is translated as CAYSQSGTIYNEQFF.

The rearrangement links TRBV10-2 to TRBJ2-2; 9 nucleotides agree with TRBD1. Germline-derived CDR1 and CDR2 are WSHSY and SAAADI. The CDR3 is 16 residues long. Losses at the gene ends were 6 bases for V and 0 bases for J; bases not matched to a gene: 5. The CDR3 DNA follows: TGCGCCAGCAGAGGGACAGGGCTAACGAACACCGGGGAGCTGTTTTTT. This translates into CASRGTGLTNTGELFF.

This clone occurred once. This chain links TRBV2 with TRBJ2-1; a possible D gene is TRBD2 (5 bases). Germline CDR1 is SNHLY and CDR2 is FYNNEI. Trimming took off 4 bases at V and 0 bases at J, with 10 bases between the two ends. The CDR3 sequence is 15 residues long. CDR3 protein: CASSAEGISYNEQFF. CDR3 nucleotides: TGTGCCAGCAGTGCCGAGGGAATCTCCTACAATGAGCAGTTCTTC.

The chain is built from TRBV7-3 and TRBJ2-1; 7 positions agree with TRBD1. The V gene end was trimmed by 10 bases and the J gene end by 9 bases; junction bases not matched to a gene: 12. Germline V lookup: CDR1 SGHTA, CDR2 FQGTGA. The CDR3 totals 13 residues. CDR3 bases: TGTGCCACCCGACAGGGAGCTGTGGGTGAGCAGTTCTTC. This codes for CATRQGAVGEQFF. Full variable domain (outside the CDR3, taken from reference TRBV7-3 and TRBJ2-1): GAGVSQTPSNKVTEKGKYVELRCDPISGHTALYWYRQSLGQGPEFLIYFQGTGAADDSGLPNDRFFAVRPEGSVSTLKIQRTERGDSAVYLCATRQGAVGEQFFGPGTRLTVL.

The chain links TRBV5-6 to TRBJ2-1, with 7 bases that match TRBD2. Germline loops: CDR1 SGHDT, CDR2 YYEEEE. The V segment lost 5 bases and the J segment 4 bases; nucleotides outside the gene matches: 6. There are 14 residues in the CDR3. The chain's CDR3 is CASRTTREYNEQFF. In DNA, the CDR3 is TGTGCCAGCAGAACTACGCGGGAGTACAATGAGCAGTTCTTC.

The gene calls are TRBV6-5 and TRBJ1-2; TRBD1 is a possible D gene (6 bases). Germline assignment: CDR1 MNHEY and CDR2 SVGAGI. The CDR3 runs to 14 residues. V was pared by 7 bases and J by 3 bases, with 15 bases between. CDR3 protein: CASTTREGDYGYTF. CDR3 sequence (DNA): TGTGCCAGCACTACCCGGGAGGGGGACTATGGCTACACCTTC.

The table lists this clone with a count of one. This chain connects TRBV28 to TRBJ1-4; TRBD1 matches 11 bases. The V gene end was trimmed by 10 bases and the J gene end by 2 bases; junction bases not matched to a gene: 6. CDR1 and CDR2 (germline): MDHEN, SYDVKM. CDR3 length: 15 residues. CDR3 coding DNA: TGTGCCATCAACGGACAGGGGGCGACTAATGAAAAACTGTTTTTT. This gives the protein CAINGQGATNEKLFF. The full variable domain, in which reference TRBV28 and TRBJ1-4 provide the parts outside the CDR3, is DVKVTQSSRYLVKRTGEKVFLECVQDMDHENMFWYRQDPGLGLRLIYFSYDVKMKEKGDIPEGYSVSREKKERFSLILESASTNQTSMYLCAINGQGATNEKLFFGSGTQLSVL.

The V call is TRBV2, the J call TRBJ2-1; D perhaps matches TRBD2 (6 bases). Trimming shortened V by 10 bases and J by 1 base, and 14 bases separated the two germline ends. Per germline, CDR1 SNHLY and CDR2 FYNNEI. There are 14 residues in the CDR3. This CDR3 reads CATRDGWSYNEQFF. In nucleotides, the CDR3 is TGTGCCACGCGGGACGGATGGTCCTACAATGAGCAGTTCTTC. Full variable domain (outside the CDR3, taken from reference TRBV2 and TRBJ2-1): EPEVTQTPSHQVTQMGQEVILRCVPISNHLYFYWYRQILGQKVEFLVSFYNNEISEKSEIFDDQFSVERPDGSNFTLKIRSTKLEDSAMYFCATRDGWSYNEQFFGPGTRLTVL.

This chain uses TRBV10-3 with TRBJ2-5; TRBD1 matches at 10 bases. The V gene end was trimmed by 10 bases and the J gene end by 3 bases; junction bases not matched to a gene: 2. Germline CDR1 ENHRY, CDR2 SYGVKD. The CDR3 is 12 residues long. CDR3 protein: CANGQGEETQYF. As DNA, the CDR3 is TGTGCCAACGGACAGGGGGAAGAGACCCAGTACTTC.

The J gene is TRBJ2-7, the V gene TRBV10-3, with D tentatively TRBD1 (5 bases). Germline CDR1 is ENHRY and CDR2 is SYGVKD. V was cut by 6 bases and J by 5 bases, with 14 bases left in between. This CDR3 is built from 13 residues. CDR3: CAISPQGSNEQYF. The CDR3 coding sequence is TGTGCCATCAGCCCCCAGGGAAGCAACGAGCAGTACTTC.

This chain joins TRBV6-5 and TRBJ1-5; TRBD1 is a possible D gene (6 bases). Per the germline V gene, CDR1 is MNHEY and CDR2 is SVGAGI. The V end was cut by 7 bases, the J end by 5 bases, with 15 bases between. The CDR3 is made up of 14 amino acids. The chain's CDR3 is CASTTGSLDQPQHF. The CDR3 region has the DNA TGTGCCAGCACTACAGGGTCCCTAGATCAGCCCCAGCATTTT.

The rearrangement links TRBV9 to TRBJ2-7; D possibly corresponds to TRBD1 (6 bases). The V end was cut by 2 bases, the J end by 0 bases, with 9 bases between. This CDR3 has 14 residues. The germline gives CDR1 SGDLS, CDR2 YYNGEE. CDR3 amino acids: CASSVGHHSYEQYF. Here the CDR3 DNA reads TGTGCCAGCAGCGTGGGACATCACTCCTACGAGCAGTACTTC. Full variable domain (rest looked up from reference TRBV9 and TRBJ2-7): DSGVTQTPKHLITATGQRVTLRCSPRSGDLSVYWYQQSLDQGLQFLIQYYNGEERAKGNILERFSAQQFPDLHSELNLSSLELGDSALYFCASSVGHHSYEQYFGPGTRLTVT.

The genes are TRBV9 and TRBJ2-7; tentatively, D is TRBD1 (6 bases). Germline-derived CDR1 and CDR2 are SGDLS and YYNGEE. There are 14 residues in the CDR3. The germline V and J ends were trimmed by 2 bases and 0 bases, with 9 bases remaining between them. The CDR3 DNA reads TGTGCCAGCAGCGTCGAACAGGGCTCCTACGAGCAGTACTTC. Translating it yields CASSVEQGSYEQYF.

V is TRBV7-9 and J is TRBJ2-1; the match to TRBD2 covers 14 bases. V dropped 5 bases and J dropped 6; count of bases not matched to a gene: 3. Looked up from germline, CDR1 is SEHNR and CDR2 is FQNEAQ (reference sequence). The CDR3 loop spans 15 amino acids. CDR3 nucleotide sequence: TGTGCCAGCAGCCCCGGGACTAGCGGGGGCAATGAGCAGTTCTTC. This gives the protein CASSPGTSGGNEQFF.

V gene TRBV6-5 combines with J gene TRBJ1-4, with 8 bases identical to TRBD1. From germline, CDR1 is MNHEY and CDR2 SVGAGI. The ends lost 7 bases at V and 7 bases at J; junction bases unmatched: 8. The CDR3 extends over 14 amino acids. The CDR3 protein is CASIPPGGTEKLFF. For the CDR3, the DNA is TGTGCCAGCATTCCCCCAGGGGGCACTGAAAAACTGTTTTTT.

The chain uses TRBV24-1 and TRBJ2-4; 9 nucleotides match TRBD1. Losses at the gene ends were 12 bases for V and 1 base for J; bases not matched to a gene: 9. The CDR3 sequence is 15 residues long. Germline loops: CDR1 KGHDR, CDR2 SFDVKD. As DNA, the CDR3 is TGTGCCCCCCCCGGGACAGGGAGGGCCAAAAACATTCAGTACTTC. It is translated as CAPPGTGRAKNIQYF.

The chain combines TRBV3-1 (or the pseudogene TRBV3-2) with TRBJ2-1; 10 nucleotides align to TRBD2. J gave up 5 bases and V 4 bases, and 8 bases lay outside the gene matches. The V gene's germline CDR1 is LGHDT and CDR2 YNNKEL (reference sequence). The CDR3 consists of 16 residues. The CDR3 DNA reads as TGTGCCAGCAGCCCTAGGACTAGCGGCGGTCACAATGAGCAGTTCTTC. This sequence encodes CASSPRTSGGHNEQFF.

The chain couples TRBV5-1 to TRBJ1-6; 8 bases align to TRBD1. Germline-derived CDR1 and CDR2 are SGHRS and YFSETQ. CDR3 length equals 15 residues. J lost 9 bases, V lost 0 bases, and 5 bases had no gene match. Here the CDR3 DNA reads TGCGCCAGCAGCTTGGTAGGACAGGGTTTTTCACCCCTCCACTTT. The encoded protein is CASSLVGQGFSPLHF.

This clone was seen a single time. CDR3 amino acids: CASSLSGDGIYLAKNIQYF. The DNA of the CDR3 is TGTGCCAGCAGCTTGTCGGGGGATGGGATCTATCTAGCCAAAAACATTCAGTACTTC. The chain is built from TRBV7-2 and TRBJ2-4; the D gene is possibly TRBD2 (6 bases). Per germline, CDR1 SGHTA and CDR2 FQGNSA. The V gene lost 3 bases and the J gene lost 0 bases, with 21 bases spanning the gap. The CDR3 length is 19 residues.

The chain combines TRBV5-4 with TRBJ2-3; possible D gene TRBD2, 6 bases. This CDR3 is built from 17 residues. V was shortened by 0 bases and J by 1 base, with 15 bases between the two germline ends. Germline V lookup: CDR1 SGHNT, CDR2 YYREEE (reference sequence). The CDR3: CASSLVFSGPGTDTQYF. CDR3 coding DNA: TGTGCCAGCAGCTTGGTCTTTAGCGGACCAGGCACAGATACGCAGTATTTT.

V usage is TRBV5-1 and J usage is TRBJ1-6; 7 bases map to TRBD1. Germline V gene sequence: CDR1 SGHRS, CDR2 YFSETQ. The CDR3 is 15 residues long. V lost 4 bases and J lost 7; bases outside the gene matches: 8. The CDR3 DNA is TGCGCCAGCAGCCCCGGACAGGAAGAAAATTCACCCCTCCACTTT. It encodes CASSPGQEENSPLHF.

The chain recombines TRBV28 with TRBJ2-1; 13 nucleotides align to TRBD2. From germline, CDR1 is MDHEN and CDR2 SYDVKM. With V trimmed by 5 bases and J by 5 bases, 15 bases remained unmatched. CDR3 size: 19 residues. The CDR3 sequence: CASSPPGLAGRGYHNEQFF. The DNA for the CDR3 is TGTGCCAGCAGTCCACCGGGACTAGCGGGAAGAGGGTACCACAATGAGCAGTTCTTC.

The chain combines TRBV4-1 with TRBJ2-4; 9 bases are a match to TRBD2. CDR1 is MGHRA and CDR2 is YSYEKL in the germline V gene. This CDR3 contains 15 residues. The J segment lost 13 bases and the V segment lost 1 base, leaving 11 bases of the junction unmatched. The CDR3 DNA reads TGCGCCAGCAGCCAAGGTCACCTAGCGGGGAGCCCCCAGTACTTC. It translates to CASSQGHLAGSPQYF.

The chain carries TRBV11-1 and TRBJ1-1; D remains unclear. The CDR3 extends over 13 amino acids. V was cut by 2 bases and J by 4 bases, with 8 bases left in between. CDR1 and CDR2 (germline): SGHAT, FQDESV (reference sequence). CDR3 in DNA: TGTGCCAGCAGCTTATTCGGTAGCACTGAAGCTTTCTTT. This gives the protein CASSLFGSTEAFF.